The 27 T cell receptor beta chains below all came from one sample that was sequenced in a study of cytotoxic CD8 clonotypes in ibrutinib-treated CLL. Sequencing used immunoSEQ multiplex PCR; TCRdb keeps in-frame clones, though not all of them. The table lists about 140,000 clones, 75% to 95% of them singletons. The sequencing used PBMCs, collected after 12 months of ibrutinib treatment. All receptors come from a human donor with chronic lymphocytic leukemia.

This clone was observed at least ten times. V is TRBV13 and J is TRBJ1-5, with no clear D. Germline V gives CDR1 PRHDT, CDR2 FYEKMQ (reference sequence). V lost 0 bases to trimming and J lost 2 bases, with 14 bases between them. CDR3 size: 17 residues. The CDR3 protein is CASSLGLRGGGNQPQHF. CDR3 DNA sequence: TGTGCCAGCAGCTTAGGTCTTCGGGGTGGTGGCAATCAGCCCCAGCATTTT.

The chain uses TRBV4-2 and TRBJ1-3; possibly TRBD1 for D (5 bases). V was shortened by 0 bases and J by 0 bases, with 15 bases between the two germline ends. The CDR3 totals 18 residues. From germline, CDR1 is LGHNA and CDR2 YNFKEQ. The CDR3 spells CASSQDPTGRFSGNTIYF. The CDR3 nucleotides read TGTGCCAGCAGCCAAGACCCCACAGGTAGATTCTCTGGAAACACCATATATTTT.

CDR3 amino acids: CASSHSRGARGEETQYF. CDR3 sequence (DNA): TGCGCCAGCAGTCATAGCCGGGGGGCACGGGGGGAAGAGACCCAGTACTTC. This chain joins TRBV23-1 and TRBJ2-5; D is perhaps TRBD2 (7 bases). Being an ORF, TRBV23-1 has a function that is uncertain. Trimming removed 3 bases at V and 3 bases at J, with 20 bases between. The CDR3 covers 17 residues.

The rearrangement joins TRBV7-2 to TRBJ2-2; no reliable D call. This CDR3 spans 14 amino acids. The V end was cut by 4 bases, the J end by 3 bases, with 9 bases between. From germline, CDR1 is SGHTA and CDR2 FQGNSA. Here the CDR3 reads CASSSTSDTGELFF. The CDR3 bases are TGTGCCAGCAGCTCCACTTCGGACACCGGGGAGCTGTTTTTT.

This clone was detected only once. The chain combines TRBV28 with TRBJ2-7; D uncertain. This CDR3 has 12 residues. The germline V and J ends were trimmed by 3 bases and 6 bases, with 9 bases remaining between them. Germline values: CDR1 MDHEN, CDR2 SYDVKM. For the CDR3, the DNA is TGTGCCAGCAGTTTTTCGACCTTCGAGCAGTACTTC. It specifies CASSFSTFEQYF.

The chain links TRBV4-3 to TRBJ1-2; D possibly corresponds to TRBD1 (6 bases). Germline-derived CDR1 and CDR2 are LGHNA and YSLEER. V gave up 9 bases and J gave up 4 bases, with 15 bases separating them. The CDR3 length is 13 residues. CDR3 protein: CASSPGGRYGYTF. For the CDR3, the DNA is TGCGCCAGTTCCCCCGGGGGCCGCTATGGCTACACCTTC.

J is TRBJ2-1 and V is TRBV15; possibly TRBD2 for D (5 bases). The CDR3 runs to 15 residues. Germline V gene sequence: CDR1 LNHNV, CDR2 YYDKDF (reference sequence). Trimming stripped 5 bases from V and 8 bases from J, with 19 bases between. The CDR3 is CATSYAGPIGDEQFF. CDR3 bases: TGTGCCACCAGCTATGCGGGCCCGATAGGCGATGAGCAGTTCTTC.

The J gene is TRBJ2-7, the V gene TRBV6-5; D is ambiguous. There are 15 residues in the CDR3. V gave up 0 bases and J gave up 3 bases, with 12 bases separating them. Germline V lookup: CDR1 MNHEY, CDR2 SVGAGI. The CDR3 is CASSYSLAQYYEQYF. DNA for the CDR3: TGTGCCAGCAGTTACTCCCTCGCCCAATACTACGAGCAGTACTTC.

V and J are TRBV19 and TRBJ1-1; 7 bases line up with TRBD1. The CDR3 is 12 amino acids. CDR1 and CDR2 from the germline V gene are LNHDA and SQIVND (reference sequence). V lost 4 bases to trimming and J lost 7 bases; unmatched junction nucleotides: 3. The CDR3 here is CASSSRDSEAFF. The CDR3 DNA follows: TGTGCCAGTAGTAGCCGGGACAGTGAAGCTTTCTTT.

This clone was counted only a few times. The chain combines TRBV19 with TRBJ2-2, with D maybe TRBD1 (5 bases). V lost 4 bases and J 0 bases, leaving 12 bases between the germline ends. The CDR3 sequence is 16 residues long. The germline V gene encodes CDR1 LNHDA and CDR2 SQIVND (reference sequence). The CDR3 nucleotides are TGTGCCAGTAGTAGAGGTTCAGGGACGAACACCGGGGAGCTGTTTTTT. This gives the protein CASSRGSGTNTGELFF.

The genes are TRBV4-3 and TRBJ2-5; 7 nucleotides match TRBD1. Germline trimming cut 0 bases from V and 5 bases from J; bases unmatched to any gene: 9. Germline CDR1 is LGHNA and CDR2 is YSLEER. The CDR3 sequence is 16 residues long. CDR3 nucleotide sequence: TGCGCCAGCAGCCAAGAGACAGGGCGGTCGAGTGAGACCCAGTACTTC. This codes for CASSQETGRSSETQYF.

The DNA for the CDR3 is TGTGCCAGCAGTTACTTTGCGGAGTCCGGCAATGAGCAGTTCTTC. Protein sequence: CASSYFAESGNEQFF. This sequence joins TRBV6-5 and TRBJ2-1; D call uncertain. Germline-derived CDR1 and CDR2 are MNHEY and SVGAGI. The CDR3 extends over 15 amino acids. V was pared by 1 base and J by 6 bases, with 13 bases between.

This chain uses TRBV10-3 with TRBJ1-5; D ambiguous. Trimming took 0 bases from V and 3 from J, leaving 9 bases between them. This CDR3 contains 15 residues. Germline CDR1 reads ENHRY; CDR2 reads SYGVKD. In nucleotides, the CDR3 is TGTGCCATCAGTGAGTCGAACGAATTCAATCAGCCCCAGCATTTT. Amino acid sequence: CAISESNEFNQPQHF.

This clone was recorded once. CDR3 sequence: CASSSTELTPQDTQYF. CDR3 DNA: TGTGCCAGCAGTTCGACCGAGCTTACTCCTCAGGATACGCAGTATTTT. The genes are TRBV2 and TRBJ2-3; D is undetermined. This CDR3 spans 16 amino acids. The germline V gene has CDR1 SNHLY and CDR2 FYNNEI. Trimming took off 5 bases at V and 6 bases at J, with 21 bases between the two ends.

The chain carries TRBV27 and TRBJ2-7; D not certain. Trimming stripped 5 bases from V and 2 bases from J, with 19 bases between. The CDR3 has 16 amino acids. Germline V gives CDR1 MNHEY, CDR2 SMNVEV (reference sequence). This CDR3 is CASSPILGTEPYEQYF. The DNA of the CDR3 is TGTGCCAGCAGTCCTATACTTGGCACAGAGCCCTACGAGCAGTACTTC.

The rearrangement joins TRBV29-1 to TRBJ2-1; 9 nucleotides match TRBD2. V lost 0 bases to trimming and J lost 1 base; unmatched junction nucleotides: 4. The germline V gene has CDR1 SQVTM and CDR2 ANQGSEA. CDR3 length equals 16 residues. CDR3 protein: CSVEDVAGASYNEQFF. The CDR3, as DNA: TGCAGCGTTGAAGATGTAGCGGGAGCTTCCTACAATGAGCAGTTCTTC.

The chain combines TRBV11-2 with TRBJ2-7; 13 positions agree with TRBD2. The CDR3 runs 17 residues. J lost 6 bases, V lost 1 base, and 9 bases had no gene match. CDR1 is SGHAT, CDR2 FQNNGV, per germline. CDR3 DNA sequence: TGTGCCAGCAGCTTAGGTCCCCGGACTAGCGGGGGCGTCGAGCAGTACTTC. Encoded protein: CASSLGPRTSGGVEQYF.

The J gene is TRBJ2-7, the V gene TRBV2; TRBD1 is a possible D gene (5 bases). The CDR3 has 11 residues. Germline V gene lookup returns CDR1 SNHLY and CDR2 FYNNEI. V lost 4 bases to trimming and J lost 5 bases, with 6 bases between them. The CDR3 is CASSVDNEQYF. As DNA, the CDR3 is TGTGCCAGCAGTGTGGACAACGAGCAGTACTTC.

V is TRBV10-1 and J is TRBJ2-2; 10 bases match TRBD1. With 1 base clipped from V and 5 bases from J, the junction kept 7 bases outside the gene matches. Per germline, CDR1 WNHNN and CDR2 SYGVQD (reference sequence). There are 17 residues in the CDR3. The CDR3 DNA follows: TGCGCCAGCAGTGAGTTATGGACAGGGGGACGGACCGGGGAGCTGTTTTTT. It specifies CASSELWTGGRTGELFF.

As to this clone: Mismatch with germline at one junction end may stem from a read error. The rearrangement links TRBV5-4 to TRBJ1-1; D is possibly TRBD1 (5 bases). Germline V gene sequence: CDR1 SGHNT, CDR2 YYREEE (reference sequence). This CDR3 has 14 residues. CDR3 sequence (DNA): TGTGCCAGCAGTTTGGGACGAAGGGGCACTGAAGCTTTCTTT. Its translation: CASSLGRRGTEAFF.

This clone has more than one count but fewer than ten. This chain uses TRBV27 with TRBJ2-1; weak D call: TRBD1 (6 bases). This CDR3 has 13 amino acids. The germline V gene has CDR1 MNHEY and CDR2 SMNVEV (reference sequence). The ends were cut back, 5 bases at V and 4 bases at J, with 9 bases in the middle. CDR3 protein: CASSPDRYNEQFF. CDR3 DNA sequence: TGTGCCAGCAGTCCAGACAGGTACAATGAGCAGTTCTTC.

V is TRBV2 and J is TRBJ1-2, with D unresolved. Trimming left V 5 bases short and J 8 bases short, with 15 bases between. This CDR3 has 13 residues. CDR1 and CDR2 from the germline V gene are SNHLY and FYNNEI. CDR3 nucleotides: TGTGCCAGCAGTACCTCCCCCGGGGTAGGCTACACCTTC. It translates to CASSTSPGVGYTF.

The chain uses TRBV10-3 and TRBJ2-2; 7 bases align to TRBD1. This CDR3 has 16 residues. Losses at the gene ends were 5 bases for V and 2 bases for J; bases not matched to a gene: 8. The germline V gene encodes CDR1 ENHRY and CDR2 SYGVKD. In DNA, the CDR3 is TGTGCCATCAGTCTGACAGGGTCTATAAACACCGGGGAGCTGTTTTTT. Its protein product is CAISLTGSINTGELFF.

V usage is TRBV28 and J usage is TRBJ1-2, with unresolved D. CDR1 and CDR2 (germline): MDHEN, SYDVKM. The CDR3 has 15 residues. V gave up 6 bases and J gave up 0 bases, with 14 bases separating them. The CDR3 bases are TGTGCCAGCAGACCCTGGGCTGATACTAACTATGGCTACACCTTC. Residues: CASRPWADTNYGYTF.

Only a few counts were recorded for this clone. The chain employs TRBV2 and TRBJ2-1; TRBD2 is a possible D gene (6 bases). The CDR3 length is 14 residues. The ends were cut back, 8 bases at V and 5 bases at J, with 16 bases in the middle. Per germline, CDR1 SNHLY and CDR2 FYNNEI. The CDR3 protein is CASRDSLGNNEQFF. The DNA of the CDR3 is TGTGCCAGCCGGGACTCCCTGGGGAACAATGAGCAGTTCTTC.

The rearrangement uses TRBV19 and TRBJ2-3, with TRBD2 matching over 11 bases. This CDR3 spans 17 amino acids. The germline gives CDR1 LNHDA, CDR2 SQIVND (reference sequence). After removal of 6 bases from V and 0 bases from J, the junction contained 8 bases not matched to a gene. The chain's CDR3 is CASRKRGTSGSTDTQYF. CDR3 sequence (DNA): TGTGCCAGTAGAAAAAGGGGGACTAGCGGAAGCACAGATACGCAGTATTTT. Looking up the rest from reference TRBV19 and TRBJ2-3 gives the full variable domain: DGGITQSPKYLFRKEGQNVTLSCEQNLNHDAMYWYRQDPGQGLRLIYYSQIVNDFQKGDIAEGYSVSREKKESFPLTVTSAQKNPTAFYLCASRKRGTSGSTDTQYFGPGTRLTVL.

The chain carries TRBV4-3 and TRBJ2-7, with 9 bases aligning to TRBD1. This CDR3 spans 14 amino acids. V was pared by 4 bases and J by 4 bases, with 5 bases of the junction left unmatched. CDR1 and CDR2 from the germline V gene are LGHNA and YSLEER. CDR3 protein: CASSRGQGRYEQYF. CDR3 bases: TGCGCCAGCAGCCGAGGACAGGGGCGATACGAGCAGTACTTC.